A selection of T cell receptor beta chains follows, all from one sample in a study of control samples from healthy donors and cancer patients. Produced via immunoSEQ multiplex PCR; TCRdb's table is partial and in-frame only. The repertoire has some 130,000 clones, about nine tenths of them found once; the top ten carry 2.1%. Sequenced: blood. These receptors all come from a woman aged 45-60 years in good health. CDR3s include the opening cysteine and the closing phenylalanine or tryptophan. D genes are given only for firm matches. Part of the rows lack a size; the others show once, few, many or a class for expanded clones.

CDR3aa	CDR3nt	j_gene	v_gene	d_gene	abundance	len
CASSIAGIGAQYF	TGTGCCAGTAGTATAGCCGGAATTGGGGCCCAGTACTTC	TRBJ2-5	TRBV19	NA	NA	13
CASTPLQGFGSGANVLTF	TGTGCCAGCACCCCGCTGCAGGGGTTCGGATCTGGGGCCAACGTCCTGACTTTC	TRBJ2-6	TRBV6-2/TRBV6-3	NA	NA	18
CASSLTGINEQFF	TGTGCCAGCAGCCTAACTGGGATCAATGAGCAGTTCTTC	TRBJ2-1	TRBV5-4	NA	NA	13
CATRTERGTTDTQYF	TGTGCCACCCGGACCGAGCGGGGGACCACAGATACGCAGTATTTT	TRBJ2-3	TRBV30	TRBD2	NA	15
CASSLSGTGGRQPQHF	TGTGCCAGCAGTTTATCCGGGACAGGGGGCCGGCAGCCCCAGCATTTT	TRBJ1-5	TRBV27	TRBD1	NA	16
CASSIAGVGYGYTF	TGTGCCAGTAGTATAGCGGGGGTCGGCTATGGCTACACCTTC	TRBJ1-2	TRBV19	NA	NA	14
CASRFRGHTEAFF	TGTGCCAGCAGATTCAGGGGGCACACTGAAGCTTTCTTT	TRBJ1-1	TRBV28	TRBD1	NA	13
CASITQGERNTIYF	TGTGCCAGCATTACCCAGGGGGAACGAAACACCATATATTTT	TRBJ1-3	TRBV6-6	TRBD1	NA	14
CAWSGPSTDTQYF	TGTGCCTGGAGCGGTCCTAGCACAGATACGCAGTATTTT	TRBJ2-3	TRBV30	NA	once	13
CAIRETSGSGNEQFF	TGTGCCATCCGGGAGACTAGCGGGAGTGGCAATGAGCAGTTCTTC	TRBJ2-1	TRBV10-3	TRBD2	NA	15
CASSLYGDRAEGYTF	TGTGCCAGCAGCTTATATGGGGACAGGGCGGAAGGCTACACCTTC	TRBJ1-2	TRBV7-9	TRBD1	once	15
CASSMGLPQETQYF	TGTGCCAGTAGTATGGGGCTTCCCCAAGAGACCCAGTACTTC	TRBJ2-5	TRBV19	NA	NA	14
CASSLGQLGSPLHF	TGTGCCAGCAGCTTAGGACAGTTAGGGTCACCCCTCCACTTT	TRBJ1-6	TRBV7-9	NA	NA	14
CASSPDRGHGYTF	TGTGCCAGCAGTCCTGACAGGGGCCATGGCTACACCTTC	TRBJ1-2	TRBV27	TRBD1	NA	13
CASRLGQGYGYTF	TGTGCCAGTAGACTGGGACAGGGGTATGGCTACACCTTC	TRBJ1-2	TRBV19	TRBD1	NA	13
CASSATEERYNEQFF	TGTGCCAGCAGCGCCACAGAAGAGAGATACAATGAGCAGTTCTTC	TRBJ2-1	TRBV11-2	NA	NA	15
CASSGSLTDTQYF	TGTGCCAGCTCCGGCTCGTTAACAGATACGCAGTATTTT	TRBJ2-3	TRBV18	NA	NA	13
CASSPRTGRGPNYGYTF	TGTGCCAGCAGCCCACGGACAGGGAGAGGGCCTAACTATGGCTACACCTTC	TRBJ1-2	TRBV11-2	TRBD1	NA	17
CASSFAVPGANVLTF	TGTGCCAGCAGCTTCGCAGTCCCGGGGGCCAACGTCCTGACTTTC	TRBJ2-6	TRBV5-4	NA	NA	15
CACLQGHTEAFF	TGTGCCTGCTTACAGGGGCACACTGAAGCTTTCTTT	TRBJ1-1	TRBV30	TRBD1	NA	12
CASGVQGGVTEAFF	TGTGCCAGTGGAGTTCAGGGGGGAGTCACTGAAGCTTTCTTT	TRBJ1-1	TRBV2	TRBD1	NA	14
CASSGASSYNSPLHF	TGTGCCAGCTCTGGCGCGAGCTCCTATAATTCACCCCTCCACTTT	TRBJ1-6	TRBV2	NA	once	15
CASTTGNYGYTF	TGTGCCAGTACGACCGGGAACTATGGCTACACCTTC	TRBJ1-2	TRBV2	NA	once	12
CASSLRGRNTGELFF	TGTGCCAGCAGTTTAAGGGGGAGGAACACCGGGGAGCTGTTTTTT	TRBJ2-2	TRBV27	NA	NA	15
CASSWDRGYEQYF	TGTGCCAGCAGTTGGGACAGGGGGTACGAGCAGTACTTC	TRBJ2-7	TRBV27	TRBD1	NA	13
CASSPTPNTEAFF	TGTGCCAGCAGTCCGACTCCTAACACTGAAGCTTTCTTT	TRBJ1-1	TRBV12-3/TRBV12-4	NA	once	13
CASSEVGGTSYEQYF	TGTGCCAGCAGTGAAGTGGGGGGGACGTCCTACGAGCAGTACTTC	TRBJ2-7	TRBV6-1	TRBD2	NA	15
CASSPGGYYGYTF	TGTGCCAGTAGCCCAGGGGGGTACTATGGCTACACCTTC	TRBJ1-2	TRBV19	TRBD1	NA	13
CASRGQGDYSPLHF	TGTGCCAGCAGGGGACAGGGCGACTATTCACCCCTCCACTTT	TRBJ1-6	TRBV6-5	TRBD1	NA	14
CASSLLWGRGNEQFF	TGTGCCAGCAGCCTCCTTTGGGGCCGGGGCAATGAGCAGTTCTTC	TRBJ2-1	TRBV2	NA	few	15
CSVELGIGYTF	TGCAGCGTTGAACTGGGAATCGGCTACACCTTC	TRBJ1-2	TRBV29-1	NA	NA	11
CASRDTGTGLNSPLHF	TGTGCCAGTAGAGATACCGGGACAGGGTTAAATTCACCCCTCCACTTT	TRBJ1-6	TRBV19	TRBD1	NA	16
CASSISGGSYEQYF	TGTGCCAGCAGCATTAGCGGGGGTTCCTACGAGCAGTACTTC	TRBJ2-7	TRBV6-5	TRBD2	NA	14
CASSPRADWDTGELFF	TGCGCCAGCAGTCCTAGGGCTGACTGGGACACCGGGGAGCTGTTTTTT	TRBJ2-2	TRBV10-1	NA	NA	16
CASSTAGSREKLFF	TGTGCCAGCAGCACGGCGGGGAGTCGGGAAAAACTGTTTTTT	TRBJ1-4	TRBV5-4	NA	once	14
CASSQWRGIHNEQFF	TGTGCCAGCAGCCAGTGGAGGGGGATCCACAATGAGCAGTTCTTC	TRBJ2-1	TRBV3-1/TRBV3-2	NA	NA	15
CASSAGTGDYYGYTF	TGTGCCAGCAGCGCCGGGACAGGAGACTACTATGGCTACACCTTC	TRBJ1-2	TRBV13	TRBD1	NA	15
CASTFTTGLEAFF	TGTGCCAGCACCTTCACTACCGGGTTGGAAGCTTTCTTT	TRBJ1-1	TRBV6-5	NA	once	13
CAWSPGTRAYEQYF	TGTGCCTGGAGTCCCGGGACAAGAGCCTACGAGCAGTACTTC	TRBJ2-7	TRBV30	NA	NA	14
CASSRIWWRLAGQANEQFF	TGTGCCAGCAGCCGGATCTGGTGGAGACTAGCGGGACAGGCAAATGAGCAGTTCTTC	TRBJ2-1	TRBV28	TRBD2	once	19
CASRTGYQPQHF	TGTGCCAGTAGAACAGGGTACCAGCCCCAGCATTTT	TRBJ1-5	TRBV19	NA	NA	12
CASSAQTGANTEAFF	TGTGCCAGCAGCGCACAGACAGGGGCGAACACTGAAGCTTTCTTT	TRBJ1-1	TRBV9	TRBD1	NA	15
CASSLGGGYNSPLHF	TGTGCCAGCAGCTTGGGCGGGGGGTATAATTCACCCCTCCACTTT	TRBJ1-6	TRBV5-6	NA	NA	15
CAWSFYSGANVLTF	TGTGCCTGGAGTTTCTACTCTGGGGCCAACGTCCTGACTTTC	TRBJ2-6	TRBV30	NA	NA	14
CASSEGTGGTEAFF	TGTGCCAGCAGTGAGGGGACAGGGGGCACTGAAGCTTTCTTT	TRBJ1-1	TRBV6-1	TRBD1	NA	14
CASSSKLAGDSSYNEQFF	TGTGCCAGCAGCTCGAAACTAGCGGGGGACAGCTCCTACAATGAGCAGTTCTTC	TRBJ2-1	TRBV13	TRBD2	NA	18
CASSEGSNTGELFF	TGTGCCAGCAGTGAAGGGTCCAACACCGGGGAGCTGTTTTTT	TRBJ2-2	TRBV6-1	NA	NA	14
CASSLDGKEFF	TGTGCCAGCAGTTTGGACGGGAAGGAATTCTTC	TRBJ2-7	TRBV28	NA	NA	11
CAWSRGPNTEAFF	TGTGCCTGGAGCCGGGGACCTAACACTGAAGCTTTCTTT	TRBJ1-1	TRBV30	NA	NA	13
CASSALDRRLEETQYF	TGTGCCAGCAGCGCCTTAGACAGGCGCCTAGAAGAGACCCAGTACTTC	TRBJ2-5	TRBV9	NA	once	16
CVRGPGQGLRTEAFF	TGTGTCAGAGGTCCCGGACAGGGTCTCCGGACTGAAGCTTTCTTT	TRBJ1-1	TRBV2	TRBD1	NA	15
CASSKAEENTEAFF	TGTGCCAGCAGCAAAGCGGAAGAGAACACTGAAGCTTTCTTT	TRBJ1-1	TRBV21-1	NA	NA	14
CASSLAFRDSPRSYTF	TGCGCCAGCAGCTTGGCCTTTAGGGATTCCCCCAGGAGCTACACCTTC	TRBJ1-2	TRBV5-1	NA	NA	16
CASSVTSEQFF	TGTGCCAGCAGTGTTACTAGTGAGCAGTTCTTC	TRBJ2-1	TRBV2	NA	NA	11
CASSYGQGGNTIYF	TGCGCCAGCAGCTATGGACAGGGAGGAAACACCATATATTTT	TRBJ1-3	TRBV5-1	TRBD1	NA	14
CASSYSMGSADNEQFF	TGTGCCAGCAGTTACTCGATGGGTAGCGCCGACAATGAGCAGTTCTTC	TRBJ2-1	TRBV6-5	NA	NA	16
CASPYRAHRETQYF	TGTGCCAGTCCCTACCGGGCCCATCGGGAGACCCAGTACTTC	TRBJ2-5	TRBV19	NA	NA	14
CASSLVLNQPQHF	TGTGCCAGCAGCTTGGTCCTAAATCAGCCCCAGCATTTT	TRBJ1-5	TRBV5-5	NA	NA	13
CASSESWGAYEQYF	TGTGCCAGCAGTGAAAGTTGGGGCGCCTACGAGCAGTACTTC	TRBJ2-7	TRBV25-1	NA	NA	14
CASSYSSPPGTEAFF	TGTGCCAGCAGCTACTCTAGCCCCCCAGGGACTGAAGCTTTCTTT	TRBJ1-1	TRBV6-5	NA	once	15